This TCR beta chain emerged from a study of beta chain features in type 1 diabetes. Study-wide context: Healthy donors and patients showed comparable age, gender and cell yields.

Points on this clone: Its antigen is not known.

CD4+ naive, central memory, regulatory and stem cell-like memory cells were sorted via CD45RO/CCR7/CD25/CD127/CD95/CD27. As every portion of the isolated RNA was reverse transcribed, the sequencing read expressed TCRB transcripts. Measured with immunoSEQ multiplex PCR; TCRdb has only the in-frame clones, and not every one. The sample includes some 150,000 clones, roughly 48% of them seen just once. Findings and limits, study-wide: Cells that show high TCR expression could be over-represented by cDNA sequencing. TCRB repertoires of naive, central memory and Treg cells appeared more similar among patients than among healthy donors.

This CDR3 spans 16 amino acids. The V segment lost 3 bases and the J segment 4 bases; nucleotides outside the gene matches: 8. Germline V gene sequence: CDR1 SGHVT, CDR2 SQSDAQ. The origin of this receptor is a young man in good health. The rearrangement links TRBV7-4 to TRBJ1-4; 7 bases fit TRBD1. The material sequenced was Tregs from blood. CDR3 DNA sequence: TGTGCCAGCAGCTTGCCCCACAGGGGTAATAATGAAAAACTGTTTTTT. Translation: CASSLPHRGNNEKLFF.